This TCR beta chain was recorded in a study of cytomegalovirus exposure and HLA in healthy donors (dated by TCRdb to 2017 to 2019). About the investigation overall: According to an earlier analysis of 550 to 700 of the donors, 150 million to 200 million T cells yielded approximately 120 million unique TCR beta sequences and approximately 300 Gb of sequence data. An early release that covered 640 HLA-typed donors contained about 300 gigabases of sequencing data and 75 million to 100 million unique TCR sequences. Donor age, sex, ethnicity and CMV serostatus were collected together with the repertoire data. About five DR-DQ haplotypes were treated as single units for association and clustering because of strong linkage in the cohort. In the later analysis, no new phenotypic data were used to find candidate immune exposures; instead, reliance was placed on TCR beta sequences and their occurrence across donors. An earlier analysis of some 600 of the donors applied high-throughput TCR beta sequencing to assess whether each TCR beta V gene segment acted as functional or pseudogenic. Across 398 genotyped donors of the cohort, an average of about 240,000 unique TCR beta nucleotide sequences per donor were sequenced, and around 19% of those sequences were non-productive. The aim of the study was to test whether cataloging public T cell receptors could identify signatures of past pathogen exposure. Class I and class II HLA loci were covered by the typing at four-digit resolution. The number of typed donors differed by locus: about 620-630 for A, B, C, DRB1 and DQB1; some 500 for DQA1; fewer than 610 for DPA1; and about 450 for DPB1. Besides the first cohort of 550 to 750 subjects, a separate validation cohort made up of roughly 120 different subjects was used. The study used immunosequencing to profile the T cell repertoires of more than 650 subjects and linked those repertoires to cytomegalovirus serostatus. To predict cytomegalovirus infection status, the study brought together high-throughput TCR immunosequencing, statistical association of individual TCRs with disease status, and machine learning. Every repertoire in the discovery cohort had been generated on one and the same sequencing platform. A later analysis re-analyzed previously published TCR beta repertoires from hundreds of donors and added high-resolution HLA genotyping to study TCR occurrence patterns. Of the 300 to 450 genotyped donors, 65% to 90% were placed in the genetic ancestry cluster associated with self-reported Caucasian donors. In a later genetic analysis, genome-wide SNP genotypes for about 65% of the 666 donors were used, and that subset was treated as a discovery cohort.

This clone came up a few times. Its antigen is unknown. No much larger clone is present one base from it, and per-base qualities are unavailable. CDR1 and CDR2 were assigned from the germline V gene (reference sequence) as SEHNR and FQNEAQ. Measured from the cysteine to the phenylalanine, the CDR3 is 15 residues long. Solely the CDR3 DNA is kept, with 45 bases framed from the first base. The junction shows trimming of 5 bases on V and 2 bases on J, plus 14 bases between the germline ends. What the work shows at the level of the full study, not this receptor alone: In a later genetic analysis, a missense DCLRE1C variant was associated with V-gene and J-gene trimming of TCR beta chains, and the association was replicated in an independent cohort. A later analysis reported that several top co-occurrence clusters appeared linked to parvovirus B19, influenza, CMV and Epstein-Barr virus. In a later analysis, TCR association rates were found to vary across HLA loci, with the most associated TCRs seen for DRB1 alleles and the fewest for HLA-C alleles. Cytomegalovirus status was reported to be diagnosed by the classifier with high specificity and sensitivity in both the original and validation cohorts. A further reported finding was that TCR beta sequences accurately predicted the HLA-A and HLA-B alleles for most subjects in the first cohort. Broadly in line with IMGT annotations, most TCR beta V segments showed up in productive rearrangements about 87% or about 30% of the time in an earlier analysis of 450 to 750 of the donors. According to a later genetic analysis, donors in an Asian-associated ancestry cluster had fewer N-insertions in productive TCRs than the approximately 650-donor mean. Most TCR sequences were seen in very few donors, while some public TCRs were found in many individuals. A cluster of highly shared sequence variants was judged likely to be a technical artifact of the sequencing pipeline. In the study, some 160 TCR beta chains were listed as associated with cytomegalovirus. For the cohort, immune exposure information was limited to CMV serostatus. HLA typing was unavailable for some donors at each locus, so association tests used only the typed subset. In a later analysis, HLA-associated TCR beta chains showed more clonal expansion and lower generation probabilities than non-associated chains that were equally common. A few of the identified cytomegalovirus-associated TCR beta chains were confirmed in vitro to be specific for cytomegalovirus antigens. In a later analysis, most CMV-associated TCR beta chains were found to appear HLA-restricted, with HLA associations seemingly driven largely by CMV exposure. At a false discovery rate of 0.05, a later analysis linked about 16,000 TCR beta sequences to specific HLA alleles. Over 15 rarely observed V segments, including chromosome 9 orphons, were excluded from the earlier analysis of just under 600 of the donors because counts were too low. In this cohort, only TCR beta chains were sequenced, and detectable features were limited by the absence of alpha or paired-chain data. Strong co-occurrence of HLA alleles, especially DR and DQ, made assigning TCR associations to individual alleles difficult. Because the 87-base-pair reads could not distinguish some IMGT-functional V segments, including TRBV6-2 and TRBV6-3, those segments were excluded. Linkage disequilibrium might explain the correlated functional status among segregating V segments, but an unknown experimental factor could not be ruled out. Roughly uniform sequencing depth across donors was assumed in presence/absence analyses, although this assumption may not hold. The authors suggested that the approach could potentially be extended to other disease states and immunological phenotypes.

Libraries came from the immunoSEQ multiplex PCR assay. A mixture of 60 forward primers for TCR Vbeta segments and 13 reverse primers for TCR Jbeta segments was used in the multiplex PCR. The CDR3 region of rearranged TCR beta genes was amplified from genomic DNA with a multiplex PCR assay. The Illumina HiSeq System was used to sequence the amplified TCR beta libraries as 87-base-pair reads. Per the authors' processing: A later analysis tallied 75 million to 85 million unique TCR beta chains across the 700 or so repertoires, and around 10 million of those chains were shared by two or more donors. Raw reads were error-corrected and collapsed into unique sequences by a nearest-neighbor algorithm in which closely related sequences were merged to remove PCR and sequencing errors. Alignment of CDR3 sequences to IMGT reference sequences was used to assign V, D and J gene segments. For a sequence to be retained, at least a six-nucleotide match to both a V gene segment and a J gene segment was required. A rearrangement counted as productive if the CDR3 had no stop codons and remained in frame with V and J, and every other rearrangement counted as non-productive. CDR3 was defined by IMGT convention, running from the second conserved V-encoded cysteine to the conserved J-encoded phenylalanine. The earlier analysis of a few hundred of the donors excluded any sequence lacking an unambiguous match to a single V gene segment. An earlier analysis of a few hundred of the donors called V segments functional above 56.7% productive rearrangements and segregating when the between-donor standard deviation exceeded 5%. To diagnose cytomegalovirus status from the catalog of TCR beta chain sequences, a statistical classification framework was built. In a later analysis, V and J genes were assigned by comparing TCR nucleotide sequences against IMGT/GENE-DB human TR gene sequences. Using the TCRdist pipeline, a later analysis assigned CDR3 sequences along with most-parsimonious VDJ recombination scenarios. In a later analysis, every TCR beta chain was defined by the combination of its CDR3 amino acid sequence and its V-gene family, and reads without a unique V-gene family were dropped. In a later analysis, 450 to 600 highly shared, low-generation-probability nucleotide sequences were removed to address suspected cross-contamination and a sequencing artifact. In a later analysis, a clonal expansion index was calculated for each public chain from normalized within-repertoire ranks of inferred template counts. In a later analysis, generation probabilities were computed using a VDJ recombination model fitted to out-of-frame rearrangements, and the results were checked against IGoR. In a later analysis, TCR-TCR, TCR-HLA and TCR-CMV co-occurrence was scored with hypergeometric tests, and a repertoire-size bias correction was applied to TCR pairs. A later analysis estimated false discovery rates by permuting HLA or CMV assignments 20 times. In a later analysis, co-occurring TCRs were grouped using DBSCAN, with TCRdist sequence similarity added in when clustering inside HLA-allele-positive subsets. Repertoires with fewer than 30,000 or more than 120,000 public chains, plus five repertoires with anomalous nucleotide sharing, were excluded from co-occurrence clustering. TCRdb provides this immuneACCESS table in a form limited to in-frame rearrangements. Some clones are lacking; in checked studies, under half of them reflect an unresolved V gene, and why the rest are absent is not known. D and trimming were read from the DNA, whereas the V and J calls and clone size are those reported in that table. The sample table shows some 70,000 clones, and around 78% are seen once. Approximately 6.3% of the sample belongs to the ten largest clones.

The cohort comprised some 730 healthy bone marrow donors. Cohort members were all nominally healthy when sampled, although unrecorded immune exposures were likely present. The donor was CMV seronegative and belonged to the group of 352 seronegative cohort members. A peripheral blood sample was provided by each donor, and peripheral blood mononuclear cells were used for TCR beta sequencing. The Qiagen DNeasy Blood Extraction Kit was used to extract genomic DNA from the blood cell samples. The sequencing sample was made of PBMCs. This clonotype was obtained from a man aged 45 to 65 in good health and CMV-seronegative. The chain links TRBV7-9 with TRBJ2-3, and TRBD2 may be the D gene, going by 6 matching bases. The bases read TGTGCCAGCAGCAATACGGGGGAGTACACAGATACGCAGTATTTT. Its translation reads: CASSNTGEYTDTQYF.